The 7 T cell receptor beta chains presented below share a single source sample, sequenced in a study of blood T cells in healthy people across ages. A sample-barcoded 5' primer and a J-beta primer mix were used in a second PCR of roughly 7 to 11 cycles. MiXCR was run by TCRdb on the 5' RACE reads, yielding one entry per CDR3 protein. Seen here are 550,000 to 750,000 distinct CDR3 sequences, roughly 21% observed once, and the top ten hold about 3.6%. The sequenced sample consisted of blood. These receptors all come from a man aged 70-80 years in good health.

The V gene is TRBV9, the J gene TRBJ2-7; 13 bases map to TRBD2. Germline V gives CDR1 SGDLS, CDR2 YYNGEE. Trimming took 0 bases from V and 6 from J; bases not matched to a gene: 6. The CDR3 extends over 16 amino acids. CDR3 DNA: TGTGCCAGCAGCGTAGAATGGACTAGCGGGAGTAGCGAGCAGTACTTC. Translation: CASSVEWTSGSSEQYF.

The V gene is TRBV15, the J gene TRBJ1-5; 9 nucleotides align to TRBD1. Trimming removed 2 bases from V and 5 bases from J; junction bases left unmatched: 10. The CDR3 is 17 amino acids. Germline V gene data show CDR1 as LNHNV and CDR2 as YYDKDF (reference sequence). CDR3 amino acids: CATSRLVRTGDDQPQHF. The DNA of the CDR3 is TGTGCCACCAGCAGACTTGTACGGACAGGGGACGATCAGCCCCAGCATTTT.

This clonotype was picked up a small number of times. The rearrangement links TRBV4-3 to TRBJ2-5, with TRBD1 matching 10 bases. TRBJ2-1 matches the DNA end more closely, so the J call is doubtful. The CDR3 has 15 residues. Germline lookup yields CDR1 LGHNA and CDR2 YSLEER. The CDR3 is CASSQYVGQGNEQFF. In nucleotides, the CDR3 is TGCGCCAGCAGCCAATATGTGGGACAGGGGAATGAGCAGTTCTTC.

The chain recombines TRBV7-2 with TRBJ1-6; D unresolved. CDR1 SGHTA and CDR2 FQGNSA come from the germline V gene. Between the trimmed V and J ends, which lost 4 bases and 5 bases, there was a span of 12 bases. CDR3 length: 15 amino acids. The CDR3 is CASSSRGKNNSPLHF. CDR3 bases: TGTGCCAGCAGCTCCCGAGGGAAAAATAATTCACCCCTCCACTTT.

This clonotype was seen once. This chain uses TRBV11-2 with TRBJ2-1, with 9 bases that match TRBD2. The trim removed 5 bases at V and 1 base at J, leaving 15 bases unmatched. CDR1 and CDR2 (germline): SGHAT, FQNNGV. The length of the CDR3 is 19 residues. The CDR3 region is CASSKFRTTSGVSYNEQFF. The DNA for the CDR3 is TGTGCCAGCAGCAAATTCCGGACGACTAGCGGCGTGTCCTACAATGAGCAGTTCTTC.

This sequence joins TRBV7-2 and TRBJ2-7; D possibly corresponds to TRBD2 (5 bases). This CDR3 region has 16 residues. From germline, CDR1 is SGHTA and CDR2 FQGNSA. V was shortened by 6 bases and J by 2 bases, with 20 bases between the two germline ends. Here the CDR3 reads CASRPDYYEITYEQYF. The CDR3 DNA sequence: TGTGCCAGCAGGCCTGACTATTACGAGATAACCTACGAGCAGTACTTC.

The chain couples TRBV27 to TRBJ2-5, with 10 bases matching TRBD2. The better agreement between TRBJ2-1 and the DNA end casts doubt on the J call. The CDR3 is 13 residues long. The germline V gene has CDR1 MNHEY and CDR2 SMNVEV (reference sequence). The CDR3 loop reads CASGKREGTEQFF. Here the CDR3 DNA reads TGTGCCAGTGGAAAGCGGGAGGGGACAGAGCAGTTCTTC.